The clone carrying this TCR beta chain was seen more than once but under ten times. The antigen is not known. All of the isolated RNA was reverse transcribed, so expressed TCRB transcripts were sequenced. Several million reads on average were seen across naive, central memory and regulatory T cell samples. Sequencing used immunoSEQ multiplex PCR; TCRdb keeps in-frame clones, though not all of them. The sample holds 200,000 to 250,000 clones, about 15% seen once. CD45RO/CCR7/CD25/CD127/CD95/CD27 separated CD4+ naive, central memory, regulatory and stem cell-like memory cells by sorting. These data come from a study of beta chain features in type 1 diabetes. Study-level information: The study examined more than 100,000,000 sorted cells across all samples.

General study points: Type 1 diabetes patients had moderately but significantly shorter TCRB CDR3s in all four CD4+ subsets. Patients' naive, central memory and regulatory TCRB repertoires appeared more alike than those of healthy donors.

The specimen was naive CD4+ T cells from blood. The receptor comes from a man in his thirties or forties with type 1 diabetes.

In nucleotides, the CDR3 is TGTGCCAGCAGTTACTCCCCATCGTGGGCGTATGGCTACACCTTC. Its translation is CASSYSPSWAYGYTF. V gene TRBV6-5 combines with J gene TRBJ1-2, with no clear D. V lost 0 bases, J lost 5 bases, and 13 bases lay in between. Germline lookup yields CDR1 MNHEY and CDR2 SVGAGI. The CDR3 loop spans 15 amino acids.